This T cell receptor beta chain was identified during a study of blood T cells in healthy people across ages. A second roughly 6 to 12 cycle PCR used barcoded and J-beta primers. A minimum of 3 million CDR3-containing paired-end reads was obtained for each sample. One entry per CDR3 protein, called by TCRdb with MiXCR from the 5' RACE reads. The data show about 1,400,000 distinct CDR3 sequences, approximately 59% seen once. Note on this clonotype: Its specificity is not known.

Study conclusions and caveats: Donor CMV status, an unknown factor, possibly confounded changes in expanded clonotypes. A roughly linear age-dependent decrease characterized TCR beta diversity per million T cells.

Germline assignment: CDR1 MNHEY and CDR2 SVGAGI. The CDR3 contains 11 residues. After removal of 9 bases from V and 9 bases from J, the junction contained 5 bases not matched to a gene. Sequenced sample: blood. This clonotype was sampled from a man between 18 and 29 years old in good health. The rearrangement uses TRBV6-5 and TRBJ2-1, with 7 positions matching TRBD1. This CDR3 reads CASRGGTEQFF. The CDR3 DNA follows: TGTGCCAGTAGAGGGGGCACTGAGCAGTTCTTC.